A single sample gave rise to the 17 T cell receptor beta chains below, sequenced in a study of blood T cells in healthy people across ages. It was with a sample-barcoded 5' primer and a J-beta primer mix that a second PCR of roughly 7 to 12 cycles was run. Via MiXCR, TCRdb re-called the 5' RACE reads, giving one row per CDR3 protein. The data show approximately 780,000 distinct CDR3 sequences, 25% to 30% seen once. Separately, the same data were catalogued under a study of T cells of mothers and their children.

The sample comprised blood. The receptors derive from a boy aged 10-17 years in good health.

The rearrangement joins TRBV6-1 to TRBJ1-5; TRBD1 agrees at 7 bases. V shed 2 bases and J 6 bases; nucleotides not matched to a gene: 10. CDR3 length: 16 amino acids. CDR1 is MNHNS and CDR2 is SASEGT in the germline V gene. CDR3 sequence reads: CASSESRRGRGQPQHF. CDR3 in DNA: TGTGCCAGCAGTGAATCACGGAGGGGGCGCGGTCAGCCCCAGCATTTT.

The chain carries TRBV6-6 and TRBJ1-4; 7 bases map to TRBD1. Trimming took 6 bases from V and 8 from J; bases not matched to a gene: 9. CDR1 MNHNY and CDR2 SVGAGI come from the germline V gene (reference sequence). The CDR3 contains 14 residues. In DNA, the CDR3 is TGTGCCAGCAGCCAGGGAGGGGGCAGGGAAAAACTGTTTTTT. The encoded protein is CASSQGGGREKLFF.

This chain joins TRBV5-6 and TRBJ1-3, with 7 bases aligning to TRBD1. CDR3 length: 14 amino acids. The germline gives CDR1 SGHDT, CDR2 YYEEEE. V lost 4 bases to trimming and J lost 7 bases; unmatched junction nucleotides: 8. DNA for the CDR3: TGTGCCAGCAGCCCTGAGACAGGGAGGAACACCATATATTTT. Amino acids: CASSPETGRNTIYF.

This clonotype was detected only a few times. The J gene is TRBJ2-1, the V gene TRBV11-2, with unresolved D. Germline CDR1 and CDR2: SGHAT and FQNNGV. The CDR3 sequence is 15 residues long. Deletions cut 0 bases from V and 2 bases from J, with 8 bases between. CDR3 region: CASSLDGKTYNEQFF. The CDR3 DNA reads as TGTGCCAGCAGCTTAGACGGTAAGACCTACAATGAGCAGTTCTTC.

J is TRBJ2-3 and V is TRBV7-9; D gene unclear. The V gene lost 0 bases and the J gene lost 3 bases, with 10 bases spanning the gap. The germline V gene has CDR1 SEHNR and CDR2 FQNEAQ (reference sequence). This CDR3 has 15 residues. The CDR3 is CASSLAEARTDTQYF. CDR3 in DNA: TGTGCCAGCAGCTTAGCAGAGGCGCGTACAGATACGCAGTATTTT.

Only a few counts were recorded for this clonotype. A junction end diverges from the germline sequence, so it may reflect a read error. The chain employs TRBV7-7 and TRBJ2-1; 9 bases are a match to TRBD2. CDR1 and CDR2 (germline): SSHAT, FNYEAQ (reference sequence). This CDR3 has 16 residues. The CDR3 spells CASSQRVAGAYNEQFF. The CDR3 nucleotides read TGTGCTAGCAGCCAGAGGGTAGCGGGAGCCTACAATGAGCAGTTCTTC.

Ten or more counts support this clonotype. V is TRBV28 and J is TRBJ1-4; no reliable D call. Per germline, CDR1 MDHEN and CDR2 SYDVKM. The CDR3 is 15 residues long. The ends were cut back, 5 bases at V and 5 bases at J, with 15 bases in the middle. The CDR3 loop is CASSQPGRGNEKLFF. CDR3 nucleotides: TGTGCCAGCAGTCAACCGGGCCGAGGAAATGAAAAACTGTTTTTT.

The rearrangement joins TRBV5-1 to TRBJ2-7, with 7 bases lining up with TRBD1. CDR3 size: 15 residues. V lost 4 bases and J lost 0; bases outside the gene matches: 7. Germline V CDR1 and CDR2: SGHRS, YFSETQ. CDR3 residues: CASSTSTGSSYEQYF. The CDR3 DNA follows: TGCGCCAGCAGCACCTCGACAGGGAGCTCCTACGAGCAGTACTTC. The complete variable domain, with remaining parts taken from reference TRBV5-1 and TRBJ2-7, reads KAGVTQTPRYLIKTRGQQVTLSCSPISGHRSVSWYQQTPGQGLQFLFEYFSETQRNKGNFPGRFSGRQFSNSRSEMNVSTLELGDSALYLCASSTSTGSSYEQYFGPGTRLTVT.

This clonotype was observed a few times. One end of the junction fails to match germline, which may point to a read error. V usage is TRBV28 and J usage is TRBJ1-5; 8 nucleotides agree with TRBD1. Germline V gene data show CDR1 as MDHEN and CDR2 as SYDVKM. This CDR3 has 15 residues. Here the CDR3 DNA reads TGTGCCAGCAGTCCGGACAGGGATAGCAATCAGCCCCAGCAGTTT. Protein product: CASSPDRDSNQPQQF.

This clonotype was counted between two and nine times. The V and J genes are TRBV18 and TRBJ2-5, with D perhaps TRBD1 (6 bases). The CDR3 runs 13 residues. The germline CDR1 and CDR2 sequences are KGHSH and LQKENI. V was cut by 2 bases and J by 3 bases, with 7 bases left in between. In DNA, the CDR3 is TGTGCCAGCTCACCAAACAGGGAAGAGACCCAGTACTTC. It specifies CASSPNREETQYF.

The genes are TRBV15 and TRBJ2-7; possibly TRBD2 for D (5 bases). V lost 5 bases and J 0 bases, leaving 20 bases between the germline ends. This CDR3 is 17 amino acids long. The germline V gene has CDR1 LNHNV and CDR2 YYDKDF (reference sequence). The CDR3 nucleotides are TGTGCCACCAGCCAGAGGCCGAGACTAACACTCTCCTACGAGCAGTACTTC. Its translation: CATSQRPRLTLSYEQYF.

This clonotype was recorded a few times. The chain links TRBV28 to TRBJ2-7; D is ambiguous. CDR1 MDHEN and CDR2 SYDVKM come from the germline V gene. The CDR3 length is 13 residues. Trimming took off 1 base at V and 3 bases at J, with 7 bases between the two ends. The DNA of the CDR3 is TGTGCCAGCAGTTTATCTTCTCACTACGAGCAGTACTTC. As protein: CASSLSSHYEQYF.

In its sample, this clonotype was seen a few times. The J gene is TRBJ2-2, the V gene TRBV5-1; 9 nucleotides line up with TRBD1. With 6 bases clipped from V and 6 bases from J, the junction kept 9 bases outside the gene matches. The V gene's germline CDR1 is SGHRS and CDR2 YFSETQ. The CDR3 runs 15 residues. The CDR3 loop reads CASTPGTGLSGELFF. The CDR3 DNA reads TGCGCCAGCACCCCCGGGACAGGGCTTTCCGGGGAGCTGTTTTTT.

The chain joins TRBV10-3 to TRBJ2-5; D possibly corresponds to TRBD2 (6 bases). This CDR3 region has 14 residues. V lost 0 bases, J lost 4 bases, and 9 bases lay in between. Germline CDR1 is ENHRY and CDR2 is SYGVKD. The CDR3 loop reads CAISESSGPETQYF. The DNA for the CDR3 is TGTGCCATCAGTGAGTCTAGCGGACCAGAGACCCAGTACTTC.

This clonotype showed up just a few times. This rearrangement joins TRBV5-1 to TRBJ1-4; a weak D match, TRBD1 (6 bases). Trimming cost V 1 base and J 4 bases, with 11 bases left between them. CDR1 and CDR2 from the germline V gene are SGHRS and YFSETQ. The CDR3 is 15 residues long. The CDR3, as DNA: TGCGCCAGCAGCTTGACCGACAGGAGTAATGAAAAACTGTTTTTT. This translates into CASSLTDRSNEKLFF.

V usage is TRBV9 and J usage is TRBJ2-5; D might be TRBD1 (5 bases). The germline V gene has CDR1 SGDLS and CDR2 YYNGEE. The CDR3 has 16 amino acids. The V end was cut by 4 bases, the J end by 5 bases, with 21 bases between. The CDR3 loop reads CASSPSVLGAGETQYF. The CDR3 region has the DNA TGTGCCAGCAGCCCCAGCGTTCTAGGGGCAGGGGAGACCCAGTACTTC.

The sample holds many counts of this clonotype. This sequence joins TRBV7-2 and TRBJ1-5; 9 nucleotides align to TRBD1. Germline loops: CDR1 SGHTA, CDR2 FQGNSA. The CDR3 runs 14 residues. V lost 5 bases and J lost 4; bases outside the gene matches: 3. DNA for the CDR3: TGTGCCAGCAGCCCAGACAGGGGGAATCAGCCCCAGCATTTT. This encodes CASSPDRGNQPQHF.